This T cell receptor beta chain appears in the sequencing data of a study of vaccination and CD4 T cells after COVID-19. As for treatment: approximately 9-day PBMC culture with coronavirus spike peptide pools or control peptides (ViraFEST assay). To note about this clonotype: Its antigen is unknown.

Trimming pared 3 bases from V and 0 bases from J, leaving 15 bases between. The CDR3 is 16 amino acids. Cultured CD4+ T cell DNA underwent sequencing with the Oncomine TCR Beta short-read assay. One entry per CDR3 protein results from TCRdb running MiXCR on the PCR reads. This repertoire shows roughly 20,000 distinct CDR3 sequences, approximately 40% found once; its top ten account for around 3%. The chain carries TRBV12-3 or TRBV12-4 and TRBJ2-7, with TRBD2 as a possible D gene (6 bases). This clonotype was obtained from a human donor who had recovered from COVID-19. Sequenced material: CD4+ T cells from blood, cultured in vitro, taken after SARS-CoV-2 vaccination. DNA for the CDR3: TGTGCCAGCAGTTTTCCCCCGGGGGAAGTCTCCTACGAGCAGTACTTC. This translates into CASSFPPGEVSYEQYF.